This entry lists 32 T cell receptor beta chains sequenced from one sample in a study of CD8+CD57+ T cells in acquired aplastic anemia. Sequenced patients had shown CD8+CD57+ cell expansion by flow cytometry. Genomic DNA, serving as template, underwent TCR beta VDJ and CDR3 profiling. Each CDR3 protein is one row after TCRdb ran MiXCR on the reads. The sample shows 300,000 or so distinct CDR3 sequences, under 60% of them seen only once. Material: sorted CD4+, CD8+, or CD8+CD57+ T cells (not recorded which) from PBMCs. These TCRs come from a human donor with aplastic anemia.

The V gene is TRBV24-1, the J gene TRBJ1-2, with D possibly being TRBD1 (6 bases). CDR3 length: 17 amino acids. The V gene's germline CDR1 is KGHDR and CDR2 SFDVKD. Deletions cut 3 bases from V and 4 bases from J, with 20 bases between. The CDR3 DNA is TGTGCCACCAGTGATAGGGACTCCAAAGTGGGGGCCTATGGCTACACCTTC. Amino acid sequence: CATSDRDSKVGAYGYTF.

V and J are TRBV19 and TRBJ2-7; TRBD1 agrees at 8 bases. Germline CDR1 and CDR2: LNHDA and SQIVND (reference sequence). The CDR3 has 14 amino acids. J lost 3 bases, V lost 6 bases, and 7 bases had no gene match. The chain's CDR3 is CASRYLGQGYEQYF. In nucleotides, the CDR3 is TGTGCCAGTAGGTACCTCGGACAGGGCTACGAGCAGTACTTC.

The CDR3 loop reads CASRRLAGGRGEQFF. The CDR3 DNA reads as TGTGCCAGCAGAAGACTAGCGGGAGGGCGAGGTGAGCAGTTCTTC. The chain employs TRBV12-3 or TRBV12-4 and TRBJ2-1; TRBD2 matches at 14 bases. The trim removed 6 bases at V and 9 bases at J, leaving 7 bases unmatched. CDR3 length: 15 amino acids.

This clonotype was seen only once. The rearrangement uses TRBV19 and TRBJ2-3, with D perhaps TRBD2 (6 bases). This CDR3 is 14 amino acids long. Trimming pared 7 bases from V and 3 bases from J, leaving 14 bases between. Germline V gene sequence: CDR1 LNHDA, CDR2 SQIVND (reference sequence). The CDR3 region has the DNA TGTGCCAGTAAGCAGGAGGGGATAACAGATACGCAGTATTTT. It yields the protein CASKQEGITDTQYF.

The gene calls are TRBV20-1 and TRBJ2-1; D gene unclear. Germline CDR1 and CDR2: DFQATT and SNEGSKA (reference sequence). The CDR3 covers 13 residues. Between the trimmed V and J ends, which lost 2 bases and 9 bases, there was a span of 14 bases. The CDR3 reads CSARSMGFGEQFF. The DNA of the CDR3 is TGCAGTGCTAGAAGTATGGGGTTTGGTGAGCAGTTCTTC.

The rearrangement links TRBV20-1 to TRBJ2-5; 7 bases fit TRBD2. The CDR3 spans 16 residues. Germline CDR1 and CDR2: DFQATT and SNEGSKA (reference sequence). V trimming: 0 bases; J trimming: 2 bases; junction bases outside the gene matches: 9. Here the CDR3 DNA reads TGCAGTGCTAGAGATCTCAGCGGGACGGAGCAAGAGACCCAGTACTTC. Its protein is CSARDLSGTEQETQYF.

The chain has TRBV29-1 and TRBJ2-3; D possibly uses TRBD1 or TRBD2 (5 bases each). The CDR3 length is 14 residues. Germline V lookup: CDR1 SQVTM, CDR2 ANQGSEA. Trimming took off 5 bases at V and 3 bases at J, with 15 bases between the two ends. CDR3 DNA sequence: TGCAGCGTTCAGAGGGGCCCCCAGACAGATACGCAGTATTTT. This translates into CSVQRGPQTDTQYF.

The genes are TRBV2 and TRBJ2-5, with TRBD2 as a possible D gene (5 bases). Germline V gene data show CDR1 as SNHLY and CDR2 as FYNNEI. The V end was cut by 2 bases, the J end by 4 bases, with 11 bases between. This CDR3 region has 14 residues. The DNA of the CDR3 is TGTGCCAGCAGTGAAACTAGAGTTTCAGAGACCCAGTACTTC. This sequence encodes CASSETRVSETQYF.

CDR3 in DNA: TGTGCCACCAGTCGGCAGGACTCCTACGAGCAGTACTTC. It translates to CATSRQDSYEQYF. V and J are TRBV24-1 and TRBJ2-7; D gene uncertain. The V end was cut by 6 bases, the J end by 0 bases, with 8 bases between. This CDR3 contains 13 residues. CDR1 and CDR2 from the germline V gene are KGHDR and SFDVKD.

V gene TRBV20-1 combines with J gene TRBJ1-1; TRBD1 aligns across 9 bases. CDR3 length: 13 amino acids. CDR1 is DFQATT and CDR2 is SNEGSKA in the germline V gene (reference sequence). J gave up 11 bases and V 6 bases, and 13 bases lay outside the gene matches. Here the CDR3 DNA reads TGCAGTGCCAGCTCCTACGGGACAGGGTCGGCTTTCTTT. Translation gives CSASSYGTGSAFF.

The rearrangement joins TRBV25-1 to TRBJ2-3, with 9 bases identical to TRBD2. Germline lookup yields CDR1 MGHDK and CDR2 SYGVNS. CDR3 length equals 13 residues. Trimming removed 10 bases from V and 11 bases from J; junction bases left unmatched: 13. The CDR3 spells CATQREAPGKQYF. The CDR3 bases are TGTGCCACCCAGCGGGAGGCACCGGGTAAGCAGTATTTT.

This clonotype was counted many times. The genes are TRBV29-1 and TRBJ1-4; maybe TRBD1 (5 bases). Per germline, CDR1 SQVTM and CDR2 ANQGSEA. V lost 6 bases, J lost 8 bases, and 10 bases lay in between. The length of the CDR3 is 11 residues. The CDR3 sequence is CSVQQAEKLFF. The CDR3 nucleotides read TGCAGCGTACAACAGGCGGAAAAACTGTTTTTT.

V and J are TRBV19 and TRBJ1-5; D remains ambiguous. Per germline, CDR1 LNHDA and CDR2 SQIVND (reference sequence). The V and J ends lost 10 bases and 11 bases respectively, with 15 bases between them. The CDR3 totals 11 residues. This chain's CDR3 is CATTLDTSQHF. The CDR3 region has the DNA TGTGCCACCACACTTGACACGTCCCAGCATTTT.

The chain joins TRBV14 to TRBJ2-7; tentatively, D is TRBD2 (5 bases). This CDR3 is 16 amino acids long. In germline, CDR1 is SGHDN, CDR2 FVKESK. V was shortened by 5 bases and J by 5 bases, with 22 bases between the two germline ends. The CDR3 sequence is CASSTRGSTGINEQYF. As DNA, the CDR3 is TGTGCCAGCAGCACCCGCGGGTCAACTGGAATCAACGAGCAGTACTTC.

The rearrangement joins TRBV20-1 to TRBJ2-3; D remains unclear. Germline V gene lookup returns CDR1 DFQATT and CDR2 SNEGSKA (reference sequence). V was shortened by 7 bases and J by 2 bases, with 13 bases between the two germline ends. The CDR3 runs 13 residues. The CDR3 spells CSGSWTPTDTQYF. In DNA, the CDR3 is TGCAGTGGCTCGTGGACCCCCACAGATACGCAGTATTTT.

On this clonotype: This may arise from a read error, as a much more abundant clone is one base away. The chain employs TRBV7-9 and TRBJ1-5; a possible D gene is TRBD1 (5 bases). The CDR3 extends over 14 amino acids. Germline V lookup: CDR1 SEHNR, CDR2 FQNEAQ (reference sequence). V lost 5 bases to trimming and J lost 4 bases, with 12 bases between them. CDR3 region: CASSDTGVNQPQHF. The CDR3 bases are TGTGCCAGCAGCGACACAGGCGTTAATCAGCCCCAGCATTTT.

The chain employs TRBV2 and TRBJ1-4, with 7 bases fitting TRBD1. The CDR3 has 16 residues. The ends lost 3 bases at V and 8 bases at J; junction bases unmatched: 12. Germline V lookup: CDR1 SNHLY, CDR2 FYNNEI. The CDR3 DNA reads TGTGCCAGCAGTGATTCGCAGGGGGGGGCAAGGGAAAAACTGTTTTTT. It specifies CASSDSQGGAREKLFF.

This clonotype was counted at least ten times. The chain is built from TRBV3-1 and TRBJ2-7, with unresolved D. Trimming shortened V by 0 bases and J by 6 bases, and 12 bases separated the two germline ends. The CDR3 extends over 14 amino acids. CDR1 LGHDT and CDR2 YNNKEL come from the germline V gene (reference sequence). The CDR3 DNA reads TGTGCCAGCAGCCAAGAAGGTAGCTTGAGCGAGCAGTACTTC. This sequence encodes CASSQEGSLSEQYF.

The DNA for the CDR3 is TGTGCCAGCAGCTTGACTAGCGGGACCGGTAATGAGCAGTTCTTC. Its translation: CASSLTSGTGNEQFF. The chain combines TRBV7-2 with TRBJ2-1; 11 bases agree with TRBD2. CDR1 is SGHTA and CDR2 is FQGNSA in the germline V gene. The length of the CDR3 is 15 residues. The ends lost 3 bases at V and 7 bases at J; junction bases unmatched: 5.

The gene calls are TRBV7-6 and TRBJ1-1; 8 bases agree with TRBD1. Germline CDR1 is SGHVS and CDR2 is FNYEAQ. With 5 bases clipped from V and 4 bases from J, the junction kept 6 bases outside the gene matches. The CDR3 consists of 14 residues. The CDR3 region is CASSQGARGTEAFF. CDR3 sequence (DNA): TGTGCCAGCAGCCAGGGGGCCCGGGGCACTGAAGCTTTCTTT.

The gene calls are TRBV10-3 and TRBJ1-1; 12 nucleotides match TRBD1. J gave up 10 bases and V 10 bases, and 13 bases lay outside the gene matches. Germline CDR1 reads ENHRY; CDR2 reads SYGVKD. The CDR3 spans 14 residues. The CDR3 DNA reads as TGTGCCAGCAGCCCCGGGACAGGGGGCCAGGCAGCTTTCTTT. It yields the protein CASSPGTGGQAAFF.

The chain carries TRBV18 and TRBJ1-2; possibly TRBD1 for D (5 bases). This CDR3 has 15 amino acids. From germline, CDR1 is KGHSH and CDR2 LQKENI. V was shortened by 4 bases and J by 6 bases, with 18 bases between the two germline ends. In DNA, the CDR3 is TGTGCCAGCTCACTGGCCCGGACCCAGGGAAATGGCTACACCTTC. Translation: CASSLARTQGNGYTF.

This clonotype appeared many times. The chain is built from TRBV19 and TRBJ2-6; D may be TRBD1 or TRBD2 (6 bases each). Looked up from germline, CDR1 is LNHDA and CDR2 is SQIVND (reference sequence). Trimming cost V 4 bases and J 4 bases, with 8 bases left between them. The CDR3 is made up of 14 amino acids. The CDR3 coding sequence is TGTGCCAGTAGTAGGGGGGCCGGGGCCAACGTCCTGACTTTC. Translating it yields CASSRGAGANVLTF.

Ten or more counts support this clonotype. The gene calls are TRBV9 and TRBJ1-3; 7 bases are shared with TRBD1. The CDR3 contains 15 residues. Germline CDR1 reads SGDLS; CDR2 reads YYNGEE. With V trimmed by 3 bases and J by 4 bases, 7 bases remained unmatched. CDR3 sequence (DNA): TGTGCCAGCAGCGCCCCCGGGACAGTAGGAAACACCATATATTTT. Translated, it gives CASSAPGTVGNTIYF.

This chain joins TRBV6-6 and TRBJ2-7; D remains unclear. CDR1 and CDR2 from the germline V gene are MNHNY and SVGAGI (reference sequence). V lost 0 bases to trimming and J lost 6 bases, with 18 bases between them. The CDR3 runs to 16 residues. CDR3 protein: CASSYSIRHSHVEQYF. The DNA for the CDR3 is TGTGCCAGCAGTTACTCGATACGGCACAGCCACGTCGAGCAGTACTTC.

Regarding this clonotype: The conserved phenylalanine or tryptophan normally closing the CDR3 is absent here, so this likely arose from a read error. It is unclear where the CDR3 begins or ends on the DNA, so no DNA is shown, and the CDR3 is as TCRdb lists it. The CDR3 region is CASSPLAG. The chain couples TRBV5-6 to TRBJ2-5; the table names TRBD2, a call not compared with the DNA. The CDR3 extends over 8 residues, inclusive of both ends. In germline, CDR1 is SGHDT, CDR2 YYEEEE.

The genes are TRBV10-3 and TRBJ1-2; 7 nucleotides align to TRBD1. Germline V gives CDR1 ENHRY, CDR2 SYGVKD. The V and J ends lost 0 bases and 6 bases, in that order; junction bases with no gene match: 4. The CDR3 runs 14 residues. In DNA form, the CDR3 reads TGTGCCATCAGTGAGTCGGCAGGGGGTCATGGCTACACCTTC. This sequence encodes CAISESAGGHGYTF.

Details on this clonotype: This may be a read error, as it is one base from a much larger clone. The J gene is TRBJ1-1, the V gene TRBV14; no reliable D call. The germline V and J ends were trimmed by 0 bases and 10 bases, with 15 bases remaining between them. Germline CDR1 SGHDN, CDR2 FVKESK. The CDR3 extends over 14 amino acids. The CDR3 bases are TGTGCCAGCAGCCAAGAGAACCGTCTGAGTGGAGCTTTCTTT. Its translation: CASSQENRLSGAFF.

The chain has TRBV5-5 and TRBJ2-5; TRBD2 aligns across 9 bases. V shed 2 bases and J 5 bases; nucleotides not matched to a gene: 7. Germline V lookup: CDR1 SGHKS, CDR2 YYEKEE (reference sequence). The CDR3 runs to 15 residues. The CDR3 sequence is CASSLAGGAAETQYF. The DNA for the CDR3 is TGTGCCAGCAGCTTAGCGGGGGGAGCGGCGGAGACCCAGTACTTC.

This chain links TRBV19 with TRBJ2-2, with TRBD2 matching over 9 bases. The CDR3 totals 15 residues. Unmatched junction bases numbered 6, after V lost 3 bases and J lost 7 bases. Germline-derived CDR1 and CDR2 are LNHDA and SQIVND (reference sequence). CDR3 in amino acids: CASSILSGSVGELFF. CDR3 DNA sequence: TGTGCCAGTAGTATTCTTAGCGGGAGCGTCGGGGAGCTGTTTTTT.

This clonotype was recorded only once. A much larger clone lies one base from this, so it may be a read error. The V call is TRBV9, the J call TRBJ1-3; no clear D gene. Germline V CDR1 and CDR2: SGDLS, YYNGEE. The CDR3 spans 17 residues. The CDR3 loop reads CTSSVDHARSSGNTIHF. The CDR3 DNA reads as TGTACCAGCAGCGTAGACCACGCCCGGAGCTCTGGAAACACCATACATTTT.

As regards this clonotype: The junction departs from germline at one end; a sequencing error may be responsible. The rearrangement joins TRBV7-3 to TRBJ1-6; 10 positions agree with TRBD1. This CDR3 comprises 15 residues. Germline V lookup: CDR1 SGHTA, CDR2 FQGTGA. CDR3 in DNA: TGTGCCAGCGGCAGACAGGGGGCAGATAATTCGCCCCTCCACTTT. Protein sequence: CASGRQGADNSPLHF.